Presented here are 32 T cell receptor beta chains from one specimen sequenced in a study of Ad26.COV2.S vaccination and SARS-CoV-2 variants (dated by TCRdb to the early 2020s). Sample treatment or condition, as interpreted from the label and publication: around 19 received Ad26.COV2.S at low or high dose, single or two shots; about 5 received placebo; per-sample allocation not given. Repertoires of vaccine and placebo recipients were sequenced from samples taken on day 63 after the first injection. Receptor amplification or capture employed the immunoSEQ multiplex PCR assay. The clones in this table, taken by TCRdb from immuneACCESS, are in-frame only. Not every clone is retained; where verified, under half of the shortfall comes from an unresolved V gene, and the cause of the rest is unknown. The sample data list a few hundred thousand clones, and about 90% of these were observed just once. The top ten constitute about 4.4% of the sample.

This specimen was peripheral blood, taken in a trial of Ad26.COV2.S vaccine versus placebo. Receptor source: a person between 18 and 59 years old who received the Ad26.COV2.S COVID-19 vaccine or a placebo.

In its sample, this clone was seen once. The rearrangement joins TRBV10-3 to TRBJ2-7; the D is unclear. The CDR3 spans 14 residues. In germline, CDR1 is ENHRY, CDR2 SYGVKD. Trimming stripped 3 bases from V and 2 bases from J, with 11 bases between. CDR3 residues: CAISDVLITYEQYF. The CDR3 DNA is TGTGCCATCAGTGATGTTCTCATAACCTACGAGCAGTACTTC.

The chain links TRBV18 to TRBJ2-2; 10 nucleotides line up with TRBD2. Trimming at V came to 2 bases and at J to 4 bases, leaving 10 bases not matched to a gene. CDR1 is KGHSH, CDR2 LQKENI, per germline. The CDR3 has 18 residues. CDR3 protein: CASSPGTSGLAATGELFF. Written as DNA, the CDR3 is TGTGCCAGCTCACCAGGCACATCAGGACTAGCGGCCACCGGGGAGCTGTTTTTT.

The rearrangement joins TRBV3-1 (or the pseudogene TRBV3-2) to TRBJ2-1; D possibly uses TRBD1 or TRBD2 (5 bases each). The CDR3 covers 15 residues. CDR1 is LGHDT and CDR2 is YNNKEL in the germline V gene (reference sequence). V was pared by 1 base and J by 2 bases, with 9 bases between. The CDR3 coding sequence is TGTGCCAGCAGCCAAGGAGGGGCACCCTACAATGAGCAGTTCTTC. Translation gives CASSQGGAPYNEQFF.

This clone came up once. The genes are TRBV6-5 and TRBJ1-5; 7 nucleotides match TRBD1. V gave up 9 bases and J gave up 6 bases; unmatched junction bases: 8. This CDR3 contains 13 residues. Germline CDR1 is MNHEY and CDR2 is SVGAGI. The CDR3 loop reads CASSRDSFQPQHF. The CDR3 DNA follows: TGTGCCAGTAGCCGGGACAGCTTTCAGCCCCAGCATTTT.

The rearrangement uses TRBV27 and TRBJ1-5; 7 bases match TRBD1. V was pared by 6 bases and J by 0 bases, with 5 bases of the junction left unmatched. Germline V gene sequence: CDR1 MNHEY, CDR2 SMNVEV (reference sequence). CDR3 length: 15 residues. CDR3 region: CASSRGVYSNQPQHF. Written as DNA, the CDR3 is TGTGCCAGCAGCAGGGGGGTATATAGCAATCAGCCCCAGCATTTT.

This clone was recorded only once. DNA of the CDR3: TGTGCCAGCAGCGTCCTGGACAGGGAAAATTCACCCCTCCACTTT. Amino acid sequence: CASSVLDRENSPLHF. The chain is built from TRBV28 and TRBJ1-6; 8 bases are a match to TRBD1. The length of the CDR3 is 15 residues. J gave up 7 bases and V 6 bases, and 8 bases lay outside the gene matches. Germline V gene sequence: CDR1 MDHEN, CDR2 SYDVKM.

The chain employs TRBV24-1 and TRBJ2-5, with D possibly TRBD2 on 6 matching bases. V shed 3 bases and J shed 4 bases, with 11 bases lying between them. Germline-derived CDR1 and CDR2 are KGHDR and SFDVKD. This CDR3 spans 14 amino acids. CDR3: CATSDGGGGETQYF. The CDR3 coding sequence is TGTGCCACCAGTGATGGTGGGGGAGGAGAGACCCAGTACTTC.

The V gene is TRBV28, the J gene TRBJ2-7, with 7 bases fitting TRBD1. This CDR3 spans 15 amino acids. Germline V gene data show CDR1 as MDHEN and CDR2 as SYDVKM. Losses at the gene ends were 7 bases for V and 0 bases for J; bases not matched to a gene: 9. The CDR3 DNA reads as TGTGCCAGCACCCAAAGGGCAGGGGGCTCCTACGAGCAGTACTTC. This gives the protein CASTQRAGGSYEQYF.

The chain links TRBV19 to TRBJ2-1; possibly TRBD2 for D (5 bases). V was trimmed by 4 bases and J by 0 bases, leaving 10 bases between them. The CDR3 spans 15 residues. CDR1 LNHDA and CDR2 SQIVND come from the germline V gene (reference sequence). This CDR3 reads CASSSTRSSYNEQFF. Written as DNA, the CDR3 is TGTGCCAGTAGTAGTACTAGGAGCTCCTACAATGAGCAGTTCTTC. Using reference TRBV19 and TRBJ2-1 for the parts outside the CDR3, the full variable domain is DGGITQSPKYLFRKEGQNVTLSCEQNLNHDAMYWYRQDPGQGLRLIYYSQIVNDFQKGDIAEGYSVSREKKESFPLTVTSAQKNPTAFYLCASSSTRSSYNEQFFGPGTRLTVL.

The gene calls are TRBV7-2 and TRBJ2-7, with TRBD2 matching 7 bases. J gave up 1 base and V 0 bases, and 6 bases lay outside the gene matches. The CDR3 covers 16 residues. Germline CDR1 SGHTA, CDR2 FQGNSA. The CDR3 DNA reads TGTGCCAGCAGCTTAGCCAATAGCGGGTTATCCTACGAGCAGTACTTC. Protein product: CASSLANSGLSYEQYF.

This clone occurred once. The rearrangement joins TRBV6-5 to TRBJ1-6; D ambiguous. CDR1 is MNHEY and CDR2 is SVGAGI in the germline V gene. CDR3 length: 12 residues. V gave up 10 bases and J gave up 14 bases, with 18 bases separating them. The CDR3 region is CANGVLDVTLHF. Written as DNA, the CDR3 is TGTGCCAACGGGGTGCTAGATGTAACCCTCCACTTT.

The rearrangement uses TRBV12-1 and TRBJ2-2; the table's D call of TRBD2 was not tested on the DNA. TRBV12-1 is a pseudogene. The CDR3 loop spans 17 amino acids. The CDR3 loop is CASSFEASGRETGELFF. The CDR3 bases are TGTGCCAGCAGCTTTGAGGCTAGCGGGAGGGAAACCGGGGAGCTGTTTTTT.

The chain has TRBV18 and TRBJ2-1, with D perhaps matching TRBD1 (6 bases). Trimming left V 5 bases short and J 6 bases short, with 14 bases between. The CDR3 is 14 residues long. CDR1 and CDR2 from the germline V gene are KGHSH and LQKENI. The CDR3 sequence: CASSSRSGVNEQFF. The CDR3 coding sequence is TGTGCCAGCTCATCGCGATCAGGGGTCAATGAGCAGTTCTTC.

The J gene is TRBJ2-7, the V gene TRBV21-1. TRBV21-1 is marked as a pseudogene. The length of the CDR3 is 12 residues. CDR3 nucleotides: TGTGCCAGCAGCAAAGAGGACTACGAGCAGTACTTC. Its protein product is CASSKEDYEQYF.

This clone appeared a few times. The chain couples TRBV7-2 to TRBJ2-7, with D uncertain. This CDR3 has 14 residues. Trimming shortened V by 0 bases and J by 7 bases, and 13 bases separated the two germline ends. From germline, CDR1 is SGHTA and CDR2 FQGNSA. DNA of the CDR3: TGTGCCAGCAGCTTAGCGTCCCGCCTCGGAGAGCAGTACTTC. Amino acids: CASSLASRLGEQYF. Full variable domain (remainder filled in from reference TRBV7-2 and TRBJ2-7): GAGVSQSPSNKVTEKGKDVELRCDPISGHTALYWYRQSLGQGLEFLIYFQGNSAPDKSGLPSDRFSAERTGGSVSTLTIQRTQQEDSAVYLCASSLASRLGEQYFGPGTRLTVT.

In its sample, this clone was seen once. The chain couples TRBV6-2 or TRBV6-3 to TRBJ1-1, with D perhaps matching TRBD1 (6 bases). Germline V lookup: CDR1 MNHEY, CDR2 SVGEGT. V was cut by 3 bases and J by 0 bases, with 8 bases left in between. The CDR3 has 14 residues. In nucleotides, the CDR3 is TGTGCCAGCAGTTATGGGGGGCTGAACACTGAAGCTTTCTTT. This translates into CASSYGGLNTEAFF.

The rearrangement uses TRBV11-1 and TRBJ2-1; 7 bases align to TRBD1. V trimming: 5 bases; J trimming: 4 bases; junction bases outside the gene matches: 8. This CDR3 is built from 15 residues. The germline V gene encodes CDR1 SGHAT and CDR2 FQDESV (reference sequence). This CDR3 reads CASSRDSFTYNEQFF. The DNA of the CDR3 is TGTGCCAGCAGCCGGGACAGCTTTACTTACAATGAGCAGTTCTTC.

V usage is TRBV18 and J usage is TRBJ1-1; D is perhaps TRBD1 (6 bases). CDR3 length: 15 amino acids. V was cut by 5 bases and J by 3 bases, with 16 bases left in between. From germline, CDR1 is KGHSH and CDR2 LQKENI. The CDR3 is CASSIKTKGDTEAFF. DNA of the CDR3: TGTGCCAGCTCAATAAAGACAAAGGGGGACACTGAAGCTTTCTTT.

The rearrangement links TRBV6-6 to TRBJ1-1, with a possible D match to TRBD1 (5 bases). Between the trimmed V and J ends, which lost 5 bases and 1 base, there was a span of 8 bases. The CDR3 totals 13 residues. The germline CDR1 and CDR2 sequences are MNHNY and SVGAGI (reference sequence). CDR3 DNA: TGTGCCAGCAGTCCGCAGGGGAACACTGAAGCTTTCTTT. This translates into CASSPQGNTEAFF.

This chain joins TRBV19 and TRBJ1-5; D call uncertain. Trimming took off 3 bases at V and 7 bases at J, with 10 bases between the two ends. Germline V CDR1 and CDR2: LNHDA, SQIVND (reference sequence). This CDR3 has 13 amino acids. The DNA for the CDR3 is TGTGCCAGTAGTATTGGTAGAGAACAGCCCCAGCATTTT. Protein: CASSIGREQPQHF.

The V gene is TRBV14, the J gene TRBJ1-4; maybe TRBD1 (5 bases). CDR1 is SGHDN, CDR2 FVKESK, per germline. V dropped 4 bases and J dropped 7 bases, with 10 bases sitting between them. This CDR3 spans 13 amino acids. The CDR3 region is CASSPMDTEKLFF. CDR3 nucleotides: TGTGCCAGCAGCCCGATGGACACTGAAAAACTGTTTTTT.

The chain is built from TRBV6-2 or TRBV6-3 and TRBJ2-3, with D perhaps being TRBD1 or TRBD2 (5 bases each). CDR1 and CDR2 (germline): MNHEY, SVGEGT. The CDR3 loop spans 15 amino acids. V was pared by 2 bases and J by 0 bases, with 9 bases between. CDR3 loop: CASSYLRDSTDTQYF. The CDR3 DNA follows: TGTGCCAGCAGTTACCTCCGGGACAGCACAGATACGCAGTATTTT.

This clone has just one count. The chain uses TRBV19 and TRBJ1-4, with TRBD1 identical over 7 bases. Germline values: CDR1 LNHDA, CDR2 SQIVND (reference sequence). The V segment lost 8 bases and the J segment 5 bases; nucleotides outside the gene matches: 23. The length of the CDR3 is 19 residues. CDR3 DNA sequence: TGTGCCAGTGGCCTCCAGAGGGGGCGTAATGGAGGGGAAAATGAAAAACTGTTTTTT. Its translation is CASGLQRGRNGGENEKLFF. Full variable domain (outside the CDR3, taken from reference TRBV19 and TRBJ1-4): DGGITQSPKYLFRKEGQNVTLSCEQNLNHDAMYWYRQDPGQGLRLIYYSQIVNDFQKGDIAEGYSVSREKKESFPLTVTSAQKNPTAFYLCASGLQRGRNGGENEKLFFGSGTQLSVL.

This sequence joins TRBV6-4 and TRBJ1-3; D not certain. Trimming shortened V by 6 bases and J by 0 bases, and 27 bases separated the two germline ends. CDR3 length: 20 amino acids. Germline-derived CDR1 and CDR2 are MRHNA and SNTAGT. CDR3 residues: CASRPSMWPRPESSGNTIYF. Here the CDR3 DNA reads TGTGCCAGCAGGCCTTCAATGTGGCCGCGGCCCGAAAGCTCTGGAAACACCATATATTTT.

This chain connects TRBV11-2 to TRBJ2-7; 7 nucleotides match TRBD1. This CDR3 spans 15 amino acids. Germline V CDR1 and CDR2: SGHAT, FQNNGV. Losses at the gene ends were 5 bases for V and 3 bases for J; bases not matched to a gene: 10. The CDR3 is CASSRGDRPDYEQYF. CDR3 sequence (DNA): TGTGCCAGCAGCAGAGGGGACAGACCCGACTACGAGCAGTACTTC.

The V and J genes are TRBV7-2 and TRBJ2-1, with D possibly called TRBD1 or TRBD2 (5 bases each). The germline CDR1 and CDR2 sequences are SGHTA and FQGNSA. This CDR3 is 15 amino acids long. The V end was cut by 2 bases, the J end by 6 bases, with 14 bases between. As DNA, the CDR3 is TGTGCCAGCAGCTTAACGGGGCTTCCCTTCAATGAGCAGTTCTTC. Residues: CASSLTGLPFNEQFF.

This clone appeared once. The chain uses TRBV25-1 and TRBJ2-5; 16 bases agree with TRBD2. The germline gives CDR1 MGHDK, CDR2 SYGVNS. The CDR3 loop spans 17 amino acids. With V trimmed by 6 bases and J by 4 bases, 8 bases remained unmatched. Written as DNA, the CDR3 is TGTGCCAGCAGCGGGACTAGCGGGAGGGATTTCGGAGAGACCCAGTACTTC. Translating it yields CASSGTSGRDFGETQYF. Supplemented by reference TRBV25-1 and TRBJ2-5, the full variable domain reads EADIYQTPRYLVIGTGKKITLECSQTMGHDKMYWYQQDPGMELHLIHYSYGVNSTEKGDLSSESTVSRIRTEHFPLTLESARPSHTSQYLCASSGTSGRDFGETQYFGPGTRLLVL.

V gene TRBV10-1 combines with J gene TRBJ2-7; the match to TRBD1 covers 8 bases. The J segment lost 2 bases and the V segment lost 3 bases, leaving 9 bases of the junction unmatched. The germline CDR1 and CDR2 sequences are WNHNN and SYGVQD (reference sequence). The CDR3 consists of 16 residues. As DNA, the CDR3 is TGCGCCAGCAGTGATTACCCGGGACAGGATCCCTACGAGCAGTACTTC. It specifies CASSDYPGQDPYEQYF.

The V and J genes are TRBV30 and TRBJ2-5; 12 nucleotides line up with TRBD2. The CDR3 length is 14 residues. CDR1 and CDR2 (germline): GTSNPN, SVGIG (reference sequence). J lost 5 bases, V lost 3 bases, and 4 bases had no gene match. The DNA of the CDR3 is TGTGCCTGGAGCAGGACTAGCGGGACCGAGACCCAGTACTTC. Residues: CAWSRTSGTETQYF.

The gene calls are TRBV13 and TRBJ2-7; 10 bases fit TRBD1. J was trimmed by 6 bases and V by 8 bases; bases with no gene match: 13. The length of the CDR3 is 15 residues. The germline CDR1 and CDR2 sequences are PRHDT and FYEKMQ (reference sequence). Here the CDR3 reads CASLRAGTGVGEQYF. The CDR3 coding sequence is TGTGCCAGCCTCAGGGCCGGGACAGGGGTCGGCGAGCAGTACTTC.

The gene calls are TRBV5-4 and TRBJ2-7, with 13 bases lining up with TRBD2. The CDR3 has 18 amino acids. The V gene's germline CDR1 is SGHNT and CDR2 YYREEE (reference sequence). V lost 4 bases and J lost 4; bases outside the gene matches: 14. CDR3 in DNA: TGTGCCAGCAGCACCAAAGGGGGGACTAGCGGGATATCATACGAGCAGTACTTC. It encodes CASSTKGGTSGISYEQYF.

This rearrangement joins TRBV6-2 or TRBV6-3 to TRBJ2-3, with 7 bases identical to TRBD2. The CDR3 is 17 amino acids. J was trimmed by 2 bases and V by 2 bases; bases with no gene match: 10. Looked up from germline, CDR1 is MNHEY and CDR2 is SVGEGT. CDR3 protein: CASSYGLAAASTDTQYF. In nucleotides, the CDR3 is TGTGCCAGCAGTTACGGCCTAGCGGCCGCTTCCACAGATACGCAGTATTTT.